This T cell receptor (beta chain) appears in the sequencing data of a study of OX40 agonist ivuxolimab in advanced cancers. V lost 4 bases to trimming and J lost 10 bases, with 22 bases between them. The CDR3 length is 15 residues. The germline V gene encodes CDR1 LGHNA and CDR2 YNFKEQ. Using immunoSEQ multiplex PCR, the repertoire was profiled, and TCRdb retains in-frame clones only, with some absent. The sample includes 80,000 to 100,000 clones, about 83% of them seen just once. The TCR was taken from an adult with an advanced solid tumor such as melanoma, head and neck, liver or kidney cancer. Here the sequenced sample was CD4+ or CD8+ T cells sorted from blood, taken in a trial of the OX40 agonist ivuxolimab. V is TRBV4-2 and J is TRBJ1-1; D might be TRBD1 (5 bases). CDR3 sequence reads: CASSPVGTMDRAAFF. The CDR3 DNA reads TGTGCCAGCAGCCCGGTCGGGACTATGGATCGAGCAGCTTTCTTT.